This TCR beta chain was recovered during a study of cytomegalovirus exposure and HLA in healthy donors. At the level of the study: The same platform used for the roughly 600 first-cohort repertoires was also used for the 90 to 150 validation repertoires, as a later analysis reported.

CDR1 is MNHNY, CDR2 SVGAGI, per germline (reference sequence). The CDR3 is 16 amino acids. Losses at the gene ends were 5 bases for V and 6 bases for J; bases not matched to a gene: 9. Some clones are missing from TCRdb's copy, which holds only in-frame ones; the method was immunoSEQ multiplex PCR. The sample includes tens of thousands of clones, just over 90% of them seen just once. Findings of the study overall: Most TCR sequences were uncommon, yet certain public TCRs appeared in many donors.

As for this clone: Its antigen remains unidentified.

V is TRBV6-6 and J is TRBJ1-6; 8 bases match TRBD1. The receptor was isolated from a man aged 30 to 39 in good health and CMV-seronegative. Sequencing input: PBMCs. CDR3 coding DNA: TGTGCCAGCAGTCCTTTCACGGGACAGGCTAATTCACCCCTCCACTTT. This translates into CASSPFTGQANSPLHF.